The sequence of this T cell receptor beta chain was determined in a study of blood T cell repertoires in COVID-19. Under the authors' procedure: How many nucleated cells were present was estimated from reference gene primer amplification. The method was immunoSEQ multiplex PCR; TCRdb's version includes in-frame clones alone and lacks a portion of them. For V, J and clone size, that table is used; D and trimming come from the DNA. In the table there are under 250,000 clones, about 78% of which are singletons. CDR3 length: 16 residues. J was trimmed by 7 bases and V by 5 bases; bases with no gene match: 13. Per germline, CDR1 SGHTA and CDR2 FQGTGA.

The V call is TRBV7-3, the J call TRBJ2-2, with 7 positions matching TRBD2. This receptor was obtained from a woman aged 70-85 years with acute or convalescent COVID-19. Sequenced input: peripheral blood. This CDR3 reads CASSPNRLAEGGELFF. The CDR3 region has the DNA TGTGCCAGCAGCCCTAACCGACTAGCAGAAGGCGGGGAGCTGTTTTTT. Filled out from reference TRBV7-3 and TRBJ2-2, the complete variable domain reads GAGVSQTPSNKVTEKGKYVELRCDPISGHTALYWYRQSLGQGPEFLIYFQGTGAADDSGLPNDRFFAVRPEGSVSTLKIQRTERGDSAVYLCASSPNRLAEGGELFFGEGSRLTVL.